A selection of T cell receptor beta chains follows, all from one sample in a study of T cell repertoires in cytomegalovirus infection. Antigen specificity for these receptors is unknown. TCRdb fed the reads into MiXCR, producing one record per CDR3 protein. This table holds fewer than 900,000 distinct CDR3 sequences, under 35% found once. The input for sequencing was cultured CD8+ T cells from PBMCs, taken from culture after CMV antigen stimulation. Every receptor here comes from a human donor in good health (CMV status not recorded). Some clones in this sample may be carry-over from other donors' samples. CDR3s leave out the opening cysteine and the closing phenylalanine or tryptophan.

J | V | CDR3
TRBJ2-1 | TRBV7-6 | ASSLGAGRTNEQF
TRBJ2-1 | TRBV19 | ASSIVENNEQF
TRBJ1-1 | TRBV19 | ASSFDRDMNTEAF
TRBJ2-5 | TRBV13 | ASSLESSGGAAAETQY
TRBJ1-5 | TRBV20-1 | SARDLYQPGNQPQH
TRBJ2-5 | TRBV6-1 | ASSVEGAGETQY
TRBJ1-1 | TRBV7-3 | ASSFYAWTDEAF
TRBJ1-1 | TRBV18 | ASSHDRGKTEAF
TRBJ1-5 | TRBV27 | ASGTPGFPQH
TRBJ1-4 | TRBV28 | ASKGFGTNEKLF
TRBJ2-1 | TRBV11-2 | ASSWTGASSYNEQF
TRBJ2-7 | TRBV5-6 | ASSLEGMGVPYEQY
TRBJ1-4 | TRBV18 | ASSPVAYNEKLF
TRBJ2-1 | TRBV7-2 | ASSLITGAYSYNEQF
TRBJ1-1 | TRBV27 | ASSIRKGANTEAF
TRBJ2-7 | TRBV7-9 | ASSATPYEQY
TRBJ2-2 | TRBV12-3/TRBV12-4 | ASSPGTTKAGELF
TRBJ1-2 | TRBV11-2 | ASSLDIRQGFYGYT
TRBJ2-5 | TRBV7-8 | ASSLGLAGARETQY
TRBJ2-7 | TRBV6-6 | ASKDFGFYEQY
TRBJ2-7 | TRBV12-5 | ASGLGQGANEQY
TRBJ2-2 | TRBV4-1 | ASSPPGLLNTGELF
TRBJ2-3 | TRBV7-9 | ASTATRAGGTDTQY
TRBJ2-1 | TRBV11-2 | ASRGSGEAKNEQF
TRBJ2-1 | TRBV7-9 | ASSLMSGGPRNEQF
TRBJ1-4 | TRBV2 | ASRGELINEKLF
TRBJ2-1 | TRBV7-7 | ASSTGTGGGNEQF
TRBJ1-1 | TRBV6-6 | ASSYNRGGTEAF
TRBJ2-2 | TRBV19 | ASSMGTPYTGELF
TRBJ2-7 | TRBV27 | ASSPGTGGGEQY
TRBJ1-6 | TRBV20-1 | SAATGGSYNSLLH
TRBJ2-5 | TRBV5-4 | ASSIPTRGQETQY
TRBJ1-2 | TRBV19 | ASTLGRDAGGYT
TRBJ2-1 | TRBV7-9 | ASSTPSGGKDNEQF
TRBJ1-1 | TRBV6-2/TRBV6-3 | ASSYQYPKDRMNTEAF
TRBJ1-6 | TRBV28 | ASRRTGSSYNSPLH